This T cell receptor beta chain was identified in a study of blood T cells in healthy people across ages. General study findings and limits: Diversity figures based on one million T cells were deemed too low. There was a strong correlation between TCR beta diversity and naive T cell percentage.

A J-beta primer mix and a sample-barcoded 5' primer were used in a second PCR of about 6 to 12 cycles. TCRdb recomputed calls from the 5' RACE reads with MiXCR, one row per CDR3 protein. The table records 1.5 million to 2 million distinct CDR3 sequences, roughly 32% of them present only once. This clonotype has just a few counts. Its target is not known. Staff drew roughly 10 milliliters of peripheral blood from each donor. The authors isolated at least 6 million PBMCs per sample. The CDR3 contains 15 residues. The V and J ends lost 0 bases and 1 base respectively, with 10 bases between them. The germline CDR1 and CDR2 sequences are SGDLS and YYNGEE.

This sequence was found in a woman in her twenties or thirties in good health. J is TRBJ1-1 and V is TRBV9; D not certain. Sequencing was done on a sample of blood. This chain's CDR3 is CASSVGRETNTEAFF. In DNA, the CDR3 is TGTGCCAGCAGCGTAGGACGGGAAACGAACACTGAAGCTTTCTTT. The full variable domain, in which reference TRBV9 and TRBJ1-1 provide the parts outside the CDR3, is DSGVTQTPKHLITATGQRVTLRCSPRSGDLSVYWYQQSLDQGLQFLIQYYNGEERAKGNILERFSAQQFPDLHSELNLSSLELGDSALYFCASSVGRETNTEAFFGQGTRLTVV.